A selection of T cell receptor beta chains follows, all from one sample in a study of T-cell memory formation after mild COVID-19. A single record per CDR3 protein comes from TCRdb applying MiXCR to the 5' RACE reads. This table holds 150,000 or so distinct CDR3 sequences, about 14% found once. Sample: PBMCs or a T cell subset sorted from them (not recorded which). These receptors were obtained from an adult woman who had mild COVID-19 (a few samples of this study predate the infection). Cell type and time point are not known. CDR3s include the opening cysteine and the closing phenylalanine or tryptophan. D genes are given only for firm matches. Only some rows state a clone size, as once, few, many or a class for expanded clones.

V	D	size	J	CDR3	DNA
TRBV5-1	.	.	TRBJ2-5	CASSLVGGYKETQYF	TGCGCCAGCAGCTTGGTCGGGGGCTATAAAGAGACCCAGTACTTC
TRBV4-3	.	few	TRBJ2-1	CASSQDPESYNEQFF	TGCGCCAGCAGCCAAGACCCGGAAAGTTACAATGAGCAGTTCTTC
TRBV28	.	.	TRBJ2-7	CASSQTYEQYF	TGTGCCAGCAGTCAAACCTACGAGCAGTACTTC
TRBV21-1	.	.	TRBJ2-3	CASRPPHTDTQYF	TGTGCCAGCAGACCACCTCACACAGATACGCAGTATTTT
TRBV5-1	.	.	TRBJ1-2	CASSTTDVGDYGYTF	TGCGCCAGCAGCACAACGGATGTCGGGGACTATGGCTACACCTTC
TRBV18	TRBD2	.	TRBJ2-5	CASSPGLEETQYF	TGTGCCAGCTCACCCGGACTAGAAGAGACCCAGTACTTC
TRBV6-6	.	few	TRBJ2-1	CASENPPVDEQFF	TGTGCCAGCGAGAACCCCCCGGTGGATGAGCAGTTCTTC
TRBV24-1	TRBD2	many	TRBJ2-1	CATRTSGLGSEQFF	TGTGCCACCAGGACTAGCGGGCTTGGCAGTGAGCAGTTCTTC
TRBV20-1	.	.	TRBJ2-5	CSARDPGRQETQYF	TGCAGTGCTAGAGATCCAGGCCGCCAAGAGACCCAGTACTTC
TRBV11-2	TRBD1	.	TRBJ1-1	CASSLPGQGRDRDTEAFF	TGTGCCAGCAGCTTACCGGGACAGGGCAGAGATCGGGACACTGAAGCTTTCTTT
TRBV12-3/TRBV12-4	TRBD2	.	TRBJ2-5	CASSFSSGRAKTQYF	TGTGCCAGCAGTTTTTCTAGCGGGAGGGCCAAGACCCAGTACTTC
TRBV12-3/TRBV12-4	TRBD1	once	TRBJ1-2	CASSRTGGADGYTF	TGTGCCAGCAGTCGTACAGGGGGCGCCGATGGCTACACCTTC
TRBV5-1	.	.	TRBJ1-2	CASSLQINYGYTF	TGCGCCAGCAGCTTGCAGATTAACTATGGCTACACCTTC
TRBV4-1	TRBD1	.	TRBJ2-7	CASSQDGQAAYEQYF	TGCGCCAGCAGCCAAGATGGACAGGCGGCCTACGAGCAGTACTTC
TRBV5-1	.	.	TRBJ2-7	CASSQGLGGNNEQYF	TGCGCCAGCAGCCAGGGGCTAGGGGGGAACAATGAGCAGTACTTC
TRBV7-2	.	few	TRBJ2-3	CASSFGTPADTQYF	TGTGCCAGCAGCTTCGGGACCCCCGCAGATACGCAGTATTTT
TRBV4-3	TRBD2	.	TRBJ2-1	CASSQVEGLAGGYEQFF	TGCGCCAGCAGCCAGGTAGAAGGACTAGCGGGAGGGTATGAGCAGTTCTTC
TRBV7-9	.	many	TRBJ2-1	CASSFSLVGNSYNEQFF	TGTGCCAGCAGCTTTTCCCTTGTGGGGAACTCCTACAATGAGCAGTTCTTC
TRBV24-1	.	.	TRBJ1-2	CATSDFSGENYGYTF	TGTGCCACCAGTGATTTCTCCGGGGAGAACTATGGCTACACCTTC
TRBV7-2	.	few	TRBJ2-2	CASSLLKGSELFF	TGTGCCAGCAGCTTACTGAAGGGCTCGGAGCTGTTTTTT
TRBV4-3	TRBD1	.	TRBJ2-2	CASSHQSGTGNTGELFF	TGCGCCAGCAGCCACCAATCCGGGACAGGGAACACCGGGGAGCTGTTTTTT
TRBV7-9	.	.	TRBJ1-5	CASSLKGPDQPQHF	TGTGCCAGCAGCTTGAAGGGTCCTGATCAGCCCCAGCATTTT
TRBV9	.	few	TRBJ2-6	CASSPRRGRTTSGANVLTF	TGTGCCAGCAGCCCCCGGAGGGGAAGGACTACCTCTGGGGCCAACGTCCTGACTTTC
TRBV11-3	.	.	TRBJ2-1	CASRQLGYQQFF	TGTGCCAGCAGACAACTAGGTTATCAGCAGTTCTTC
TRBV4-3	.	.	TRBJ2-3	CASSQDLQGWTDTQYF	TGCGCCAGCAGCCAAGATTTGCAGGGTTGGACAGATACGCAGTATTTT
TRBV7-6	.	.	TRBJ2-7	CASSLGEGWTYEQYF	TGTGCCAGCAGCTTAGGTGAAGGGTGGACCTACGAGCAGTACTTC
TRBV7-8	TRBD2	.	TRBJ2-3	CASSFWTSGSADTQYF	TGTGCCAGCAGCTTTTGGACTAGTGGGTCCGCAGATACGCAGTATTTT